What follows describes a single TCR beta chain. These data are taken from a study of blood T cell repertoires in COVID-19. Losses at the gene ends were 6 bases for V and 0 bases for J; bases not matched to a gene: 3. Germline V gives CDR1 MNHEY, CDR2 SVGEGT. CDR3 length: 16 amino acids. Study processing details: Nucleated cell number was recorded as an estimate derived from reference gene primer amplification. Clones were read by immunoSEQ multiplex PCR, and TCRdb kept only the in-frame ones, dropping some. D and trimming come from the DNA, and the V and J calls and clone size come from that table. The table shows tens of thousands of clones, with about 80% occurring only once.

Input material: peripheral blood. This TCR was recovered from a human donor in a cohort sampled during active COVID-19. V and J are TRBV6-2 or TRBV6-3 and TRBJ2-1, with 12 nucleotides matching TRBD2. The CDR3 DNA is TGTGCCAGCAGCCCGACTAGCGGGAGCTCCTACAATGAGCAGTTCTTC. This codes for CASSPTSGSSYNEQFF.